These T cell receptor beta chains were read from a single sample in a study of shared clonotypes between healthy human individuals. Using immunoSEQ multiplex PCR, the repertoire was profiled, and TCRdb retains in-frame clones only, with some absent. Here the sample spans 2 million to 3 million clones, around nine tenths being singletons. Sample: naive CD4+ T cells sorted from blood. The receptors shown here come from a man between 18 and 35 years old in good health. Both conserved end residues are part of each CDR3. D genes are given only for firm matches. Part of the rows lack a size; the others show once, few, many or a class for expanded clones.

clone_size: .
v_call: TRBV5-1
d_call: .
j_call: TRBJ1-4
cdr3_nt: TGCGCCAGCACCCCGTGGCAGGGGCGAAGGGTGTGGGATGAAAAACTGTTTTTT
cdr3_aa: CASTPWQGRRVWDEKLFF

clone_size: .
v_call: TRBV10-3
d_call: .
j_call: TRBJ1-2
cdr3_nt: TGTGCCATCAGTGGGAGGTCGGACTATGGCTACACCTTC
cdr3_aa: CAISGRSDYGYTF

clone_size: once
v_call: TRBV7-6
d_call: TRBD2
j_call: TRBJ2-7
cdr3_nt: TGTGCCAGCAGCCCCGGTGCGGCTAGCGGGAGCTACGAGCAGTACTTC
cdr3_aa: CASSPGAASGSYEQYF

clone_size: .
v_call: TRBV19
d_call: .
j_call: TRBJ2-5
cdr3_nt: TGTGCCAGTAGTCCCAGCCAGGGGCGTTCAACCGGGACCCAGTACTTC
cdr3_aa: CASSPSQGRSTGTQYF

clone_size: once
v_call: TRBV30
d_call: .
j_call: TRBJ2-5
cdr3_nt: TGTGCCTGGAGTGCGGTAGACCAAGAGACCCAGTACTTC
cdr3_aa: CAWSAVDQETQYF

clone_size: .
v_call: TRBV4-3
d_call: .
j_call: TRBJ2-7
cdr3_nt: TGCGCCAGCAGCCAAGGCCTCGGGACTGGATGGCAGTACTTC
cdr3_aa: CASSQGLGTGWQYF

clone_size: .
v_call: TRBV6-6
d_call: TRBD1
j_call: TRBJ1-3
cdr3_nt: TGTGCCAGCAGTACATTCCCGACAGGGGTAGGAAACACCATATATTTT
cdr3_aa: CASSTFPTGVGNTIYF

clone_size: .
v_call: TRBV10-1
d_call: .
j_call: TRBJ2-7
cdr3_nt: TGCGCCAGCAGTGAGGACAGCGCTCCCTACGAGCAGTACTTC
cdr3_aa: CASSEDSAPYEQYF

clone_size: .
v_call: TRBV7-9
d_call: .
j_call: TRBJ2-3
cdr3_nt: TGTGCCAGCAGTTCCCCGGGGGAAGGAGATACGCAGTATTTT
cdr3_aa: CASSSPGEGDTQYF

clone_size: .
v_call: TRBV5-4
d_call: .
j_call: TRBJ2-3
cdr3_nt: TGTGCCAGCAGCTTGAAAGGGACAGATACGCAGTATTTT
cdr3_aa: CASSLKGTDTQYF

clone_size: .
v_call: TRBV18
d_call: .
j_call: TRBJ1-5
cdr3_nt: TGTGCCAGCTCACCAGGGGCCCCTCGGAATCAGCCCCAGCATTTT
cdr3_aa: CASSPGAPRNQPQHF

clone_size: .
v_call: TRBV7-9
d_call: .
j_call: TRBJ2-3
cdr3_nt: TGTGCCAGCAGCCGGGTGGGGGCTAGCACAGATACGCAGTATTTT
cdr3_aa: CASSRVGASTDTQYF

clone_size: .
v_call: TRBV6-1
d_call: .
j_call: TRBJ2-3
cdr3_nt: TGTGCCAGCATCTTGGGGAGGAAGACAGATACGCAGTATTTT
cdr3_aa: CASILGRKTDTQYF

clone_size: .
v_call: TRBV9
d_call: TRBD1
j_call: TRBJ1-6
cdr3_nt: TGTGCCAGCAGCGCCGACAGGGCTGGTAATTCACCCCTCCACTTT
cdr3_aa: CASSADRAGNSPLHF

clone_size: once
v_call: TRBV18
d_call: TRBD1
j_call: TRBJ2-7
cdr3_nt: TGTGCCAGCTCACTCGGACAGGGGGCTTACGAGCAGTACTTC
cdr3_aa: CASSLGQGAYEQYF

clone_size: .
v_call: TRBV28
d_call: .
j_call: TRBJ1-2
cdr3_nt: TGTGCCAGCAGTTTCTCCCGGATTAAAGCTAACTATGGCTACACCTTC
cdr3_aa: CASSFSRIKANYGYTF

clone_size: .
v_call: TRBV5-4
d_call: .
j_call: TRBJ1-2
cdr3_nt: TGTGCCAGCAGTTTTGGGAGGGATGAGGATGGCTACACCTTC
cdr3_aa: CASSFGRDEDGYTF

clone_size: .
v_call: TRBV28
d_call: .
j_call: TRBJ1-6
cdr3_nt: TGTGCCAGCAGTTTATTGGGGGAGTGGGCCCTCCACTTT
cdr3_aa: CASSLLGEWALHF

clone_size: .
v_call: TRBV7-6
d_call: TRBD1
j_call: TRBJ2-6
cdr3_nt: TGTGCCAGCAGCTTAGGGGGTCCGGGACAGGGTTCTGGGGCCAACGTCCTGACTTTC
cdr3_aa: CASSLGGPGQGSGANVLTF